This TCR beta chain was found in a study of T cells in Graves' hyperthyroidism and ophthalmopathy. Points from the study as a whole: From stable hyperthyroidism, ophthalmopathy was set apart by a 13 V-J model. Before onset, by a median of approximately 5.9 months, the model predicted ophthalmopathy.

This clonotype was counted ten times or more. The antigen remains unidentified. From RNA transcripts, TCR beta CDR3 regions were amplified. Initially, a first-round RT-PCR of the TCR CDR3 employed the HTBI primer set. TCRdb passed the multiplex PCR reads through MiXCR, listing each CDR3 protein once. The sample includes around 350,000 distinct CDR3 sequences, about 18% of them seen just once. Patients were excluded because of uncontrolled infection, other autoimmune disease, pregnancy or lactation. The CDR3 has 14 amino acids. The V end lost 4 bases, the J end lost 2 bases, and 13 bases lay between the germline ends. Germline V gene sequence: CDR1 SGHRS, CDR2 YFSETQ.

This sequence was found in a woman under 30 with Graves' hyperthyroidism. What was sequenced was blood. The chain recombines TRBV5-1 with TRBJ2-7; D not resolved. The CDR3 here is CASSVDKGTYEQYF. The DNA of the CDR3 is TGCGCCAGCAGCGTGGATAAAGGGACCTACGAGCAGTACTTC.